This T cell receptor beta chain was identified during a study of early T cells in non-severe SARS-CoV-2 infection. Study-level background: Chains were not paired, and sequencing was done on bulk RNA from unsorted whole blood.

Tagging with unique molecular identifiers was applied to individual cDNA molecules. MiXCR, run by TCRdb on the 5' RACE reads, gives a single entry per CDR3 protein. The sample carries approximately 70,000 distinct CDR3 sequences, around 12% recorded once. Study-wide results and caveats: Lookups in VDJdb leaned toward anti-spike CD8 responses and missed private and CD4 specificities.

Germline CDR1 and CDR2: DFQATT and SNEGSKA (reference sequence). Trimming stripped 6 bases from V and 7 bases from J, with 18 bases between. The CDR3 has 14 amino acids. This clonotype has just a few counts. The antigen remains undetermined. Sample: whole blood. The chain links TRBV20-1 to TRBJ1-4; D is possibly TRBD1 (6 bases). The source is an adult who was a healthcare worker with PCR-confirmed SARS-CoV-2 infection or an uninfected control (not recorded which). CDR3 protein: CSAIGSGAGEKLFF. CDR3 DNA sequence: TGCAGTGCCATCGGCTCGGGGGCCGGTGAAAAACTGTTTTTT.